This T cell receptor beta chain was retrieved from a study of Graves' ophthalmopathy and Graves' hyperthyroidism. The authors amplified TCR beta CDR3 regions from RNA transcripts. The workflow started with a first-round RT-PCR run with HTBI primers and then moved on to a second-round multiplex PCR. TCRdb used MiXCR to reprocess the multiplex PCR reads, holding one entry per CDR3 protein. The sample contains about 600,000 distinct CDR3 sequences, about two fifths of which appear only once. The CDR3 contains 13 residues. CDR1 and CDR2 from the germline V gene are LNHDA and SQIVND (reference sequence). Trimming removed 5 bases at V and 3 bases at J, with 11 bases between. This clonotype was seen at least ten times. Its antigen is as yet unknown. People with hyperthyroidism were aged 18 to 65 and newly diagnosed, under 2 months' duration. The study, taken as a whole, reports: Cross-validated, the 13-signature model showed 87.88%/81.08% sensitivity/specificity, and 80%/75% in the test set.

The chain couples TRBV19 to TRBJ2-7; the D gene is possibly TRBD1 (6 bases). The receptor's source is an adult man with Graves' hyperthyroidism. Material: peripheral blood or thyroid tissue (not recorded which). The CDR3: CASSYRVGYEQYF. The CDR3 DNA reads TGTGCCAGTAGTTACAGGGTGGGCTACGAGCAGTACTTC.